These 21 T cell receptor beta chains were all obtained from the same sample, sequenced in a study of cytomegalovirus exposure and HLA in healthy donors. PCR amplification relied on 60 Vbeta primers (plus 13 Jbeta primers). Some clones are missing from TCRdb's copy, which holds only in-frame ones; the method was immunoSEQ multiplex PCR. The sample data list more than 200,000 clones. Input material: PBMCs. The origin of the receptors is a woman in her twenties or thirties in good health and CMV-seropositive.

This chain links TRBV5-1 with TRBJ2-3, with 7 bases aligning to TRBD1. The germline CDR1 and CDR2 sequences are SGHRS and YFSETQ. The CDR3 runs to 14 residues. The V gene end was trimmed by 7 bases and the J gene end by 0 bases; junction bases not matched to a gene: 5. The CDR3, as DNA: TGCGCCAGCTGTACAGGGGATAGCACAGATACGCAGTATTTT. Amino acids: CASCTGDSTDTQYF. The full variable domain, rest sourced from reference TRBV5-1 and TRBJ2-3, is KAGVTQTPRYLIKTRGQQVTLSCSPISGHRSVSWYQQTPGQGLQFLFEYFSETQRNKGNFPGRFSGRQFSNSRSEMNVSTLELGDSALYLCASCTGDSTDTQYFGPGTRLTVL.

This sequence joins TRBV19 and TRBJ2-1; tentatively, D is TRBD1 (6 bases). The germline V gene encodes CDR1 LNHDA and CDR2 SQIVND (reference sequence). Trimming stripped 5 bases from V and 0 bases from J, with 32 bases between. This CDR3 comprises 22 residues. CDR3 coding DNA: TGTGCCAGTAGTCCCTCATGGCCCCGGACAGTAGATACCAAATTCTCCTACAATGAGCAGTTCTTC. Translation gives CASSPSWPRTVDTKFSYNEQFF.

This chain joins TRBV15 and TRBJ1-5, with 7 positions matching TRBD1. CDR3 length: 17 residues. Losses at the gene ends were 1 base for V and 6 bases for J; bases not matched to a gene: 12. CDR1 LNHNV and CDR2 YYDKDF come from the germline V gene (reference sequence). The CDR3 region has the DNA TGTGCCACCAGCAGAGGCCCCAGGGGACAGTCCGTTCAGCCCCAGCATTTT. Its translation: CATSRGPRGQSVQPQHF.

The rearrangement uses TRBV5-1 and TRBJ2-5, with 10 bases identical to TRBD1. Germline CDR1 reads SGHRS; CDR2 reads YFSETQ. J gave up 5 bases and V 2 bases, and 3 bases lay outside the gene matches. The CDR3 is 14 amino acids. CDR3 coding DNA: TGCGCCAGCAGCTTCGGGACAGGGGTCGAGACCCAGTACTTC. Protein sequence: CASSFGTGVETQYF. Using reference TRBV5-1 and TRBJ2-5 for the parts outside the CDR3, the full variable domain is KAGVTQTPRYLIKTRGQQVTLSCSPISGHRSVSWYQQTPGQGLQFLFEYFSETQRNKGNFPGRFSGRQFSNSRSEMNVSTLELGDSALYLCASSFGTGVETQYFGPGTRLLVL.

The chain uses TRBV4-1 and TRBJ1-2; TRBD1 matches at 9 bases. The CDR3 runs 13 residues. Germline loops: CDR1 MGHRA, CDR2 YSYEKL. V lost 1 base to trimming and J lost 6 bases; unmatched junction nucleotides: 0. The CDR3 bases are TGCGCCAGCAGCCAAGGGACAGGGGATGGCTACACCTTC. Protein: CASSQGTGDGYTF.

This chain connects TRBV6-5 to TRBJ2-5; perhaps TRBD2 as D (6 bases). The germline V gene has CDR1 MNHEY and CDR2 SVGAGI. This CDR3 has 13 residues. V was trimmed by 8 bases and J by 5 bases, leaving 15 bases between them. The DNA of the CDR3 is TGTGCCAGCTACGAGGGAGGTGCGGAGACCCAGTACTTC. Translated, it gives CASYEGGAETQYF.

The gene calls are TRBV19 and TRBJ1-2; possible D gene TRBD1, 5 bases. This CDR3 has 13 amino acids. Per the germline V gene, CDR1 is LNHDA and CDR2 is SQIVND (reference sequence). The V end lost 6 bases, the J end lost 5 bases, and 13 bases lay between the germline ends. In DNA form, the CDR3 reads TGTGCCAGTAGGCCAGGGATTGAGTATGGCTACACCTTC. As protein: CASRPGIEYGYTF. The variable domain in full, with the rest retrieved from reference TRBV19 and TRBJ1-2, is DGGITQSPKYLFRKEGQNVTLSCEQNLNHDAMYWYRQDPGQGLRLIYYSQIVNDFQKGDIAEGYSVSREKKESFPLTVTSAQKNPTAFYLCASRPGIEYGYTFGSGTRLTVV.

The rearrangement uses TRBV10-3 and TRBJ1-1; the D is unclear. The CDR3 consists of 13 residues. CDR1 and CDR2 (germline): ENHRY, SYGVKD. Trimming removed 5 bases at V and 0 bases at J, with 7 bases between. The CDR3 bases are TGTGCCATCAGTCTTAAAATGAACACTGAAGCTTTCTTT. It codes for CAISLKMNTEAFF.

The CDR3 bases are TGTGCCAGCAGCTTACTTGGGGGGACGTGGGTTGAAGCTTTCTTT. Amino acids: CASSLLGGTWVEAFF. This sequence joins TRBV11-2 and TRBJ1-1; tentatively, D is TRBD1 (5 bases). The germline V and J ends were trimmed by 2 bases and 7 bases, with 17 bases remaining between them. CDR1 SGHAT and CDR2 FQNNGV come from the germline V gene. The CDR3 runs to 15 residues.

V gene TRBV18 combines with J gene TRBJ1-1, with 9 nucleotides matching TRBD1. V shed 3 bases, J shed 1 base, and the junction held 3 bases outside the gene matches. CDR3 length: 15 residues. Germline V gene sequence: CDR1 KGHSH, CDR2 LQKENI. Here the CDR3 reads CASSPWTGENTEAFF. DNA of the CDR3: TGTGCCAGCTCACCGTGGACAGGGGAGAACACTGAAGCTTTCTTT. Looking up the rest from reference TRBV18 and TRBJ1-1 gives the full variable domain: NAGVMQNPRHLVRRRGQEARLRCSPMKGHSHVYWYRQLPEEGLKFMVYLQKENIIDESGMPKERFSAEFPKEGPSILRIQQVVRGDSAAYFCASSPWTGENTEAFFGQGTRLTVV.

The genes are TRBV28 and TRBJ1-1; D remains ambiguous. Trimming removed 2 bases at V and 4 bases at J, with 11 bases between. This CDR3 has 14 residues. The germline V gene encodes CDR1 MDHEN and CDR2 SYDVKM. The CDR3 region is CASSLLESGTEAFF. CDR3 in DNA: TGTGCCAGCAGTTTACTCGAATCAGGCACTGAAGCTTTCTTT.

CDR3 DNA sequence: TGCGCCAGCAGCTTGGTGGCGGGGGTAAACACTGAAGCTTTCTTT. Its protein is CASSLVAGVNTEAFF. This rearrangement joins TRBV5-1 to TRBJ1-1; D perhaps matches TRBD1 (5 bases). The CDR3 is 15 amino acids. The V gene lost 0 bases and the J gene lost 2 bases, with 11 bases spanning the gap. CDR1 is SGHRS and CDR2 is YFSETQ in the germline V gene.

The V call is TRBV10-3, the J call TRBJ1-1; D gene ambiguous. V lost 9 bases, J lost 3 bases, and 17 bases lay in between. CDR3 length: 14 amino acids. Germline lookup yields CDR1 ENHRY and CDR2 SYGVKD. The CDR3 sequence is CAISRNEGDTEAFF. For the CDR3, the DNA is TGTGCCATTTCCCGAAACGAGGGAGACACTGAAGCTTTCTTT.

This chain uses TRBV29-1 with TRBJ2-5; the D gene is possibly TRBD2 (6 bases). This CDR3 has 15 residues. Trimming took 8 bases from V and 0 from J, leaving 19 bases between them. The V gene's germline CDR1 is SQVTM and CDR2 ANQGSEA. CDR3 protein: CSLSANGGYQETQYF. CDR3 nucleotide sequence: TGCAGCTTATCCGCGAACGGGGGTTACCAAGAGACCCAGTACTTC.

V gene TRBV6-6 combines with J gene TRBJ2-1, with unresolved D. The V end lost 6 bases, the J end lost 3 bases, and 18 bases lay between the germline ends. The length of the CDR3 is 16 residues. The germline gives CDR1 MNHNY, CDR2 SVGAGI (reference sequence). CDR3 loop: CASSRHDISFYNEQFF. CDR3 sequence (DNA): TGTGCCAGCAGCCGACACGACATCTCCTTCTACAATGAGCAGTTCTTC.

The CDR3 region is CASSQDFTGTNYGYTF. The CDR3 DNA sequence: TGCGCCAGCAGCCAAGATTTCACAGGAACTAACTATGGCTACACCTTC. The chain employs TRBV4-3 and TRBJ1-2; D possibly corresponds to TRBD1 (5 bases). V lost 0 bases to trimming and J lost 0 bases, with 11 bases between them. CDR1 is LGHNA and CDR2 is YSLEER in the germline V gene. The CDR3 has 16 residues.

The chain is built from TRBV2 and TRBJ2-1, with 11 bases fitting TRBD2. In germline, CDR1 is SNHLY, CDR2 FYNNEI. This CDR3 has 16 residues. The V and J ends lost 6 bases and 1 base, in that order; junction bases with no gene match: 5. CDR3 DNA sequence: TGTGCCAGCAGGGGACTAGCGGTTAAATCCTACAATGAGCAGTTCTTC. It translates to CASRGLAVKSYNEQFF.

V is TRBV4-2 and J is TRBJ2-3; 7 nucleotides match TRBD1. The CDR3 loop spans 16 amino acids. The V gene end was trimmed by 5 bases and the J gene end by 6 bases; junction bases not matched to a gene: 14. Germline V gene sequence: CDR1 LGHNA, CDR2 YNFKEQ. The CDR3 DNA reads as TGTGCCAGCAGCGAGAGACAGGGTCTTGGCGCGGATACGCAGTATTTT. It encodes CASSERQGLGADTQYF.

CDR3: CASTRGTSGTETQYF. CDR3 DNA: TGTGCCAGTACCCGAGGGACTAGCGGGACGGAGACCCAGTACTTC. The chain is built from TRBV19 and TRBJ2-5, with TRBD2 matching over 13 bases. This CDR3 has 15 residues. CDR1 and CDR2 (germline): LNHDA, SQIVND (reference sequence). The V gene end was trimmed by 7 bases and the J gene end by 5 bases; junction bases not matched to a gene: 7.

The chain carries TRBV11-2 and TRBJ1-3; a weak D match, TRBD1 (5 bases). The germline CDR1 and CDR2 sequences are SGHAT and FQNNGV. The CDR3 covers 16 residues. V lost 5 bases, J lost 2 bases, and 16 bases lay in between. CDR3 loop: CASSAGSTATGNTIYF. In DNA, the CDR3 is TGTGCCAGCAGCGCCGGTTCGACAGCCACTGGAAACACCATATATTTT. Looking up the rest from reference TRBV11-2 and TRBJ1-3 gives the full variable domain: EAGVAQSPRYKIIEKRQSVAFWCNPISGHATLYWYQQILGQGPKLLIQFQNNGVVDDSQLPKDRFSAERLKGVDSTLKIQPAKLEDSAVYLCASSAGSTATGNTIYFGEGSWLTVV.

The rearrangement joins TRBV7-8 to TRBJ1-1, with D perhaps TRBD1 (5 bases). There are 14 residues in the CDR3. V was pared by 2 bases and J by 11 bases, with 18 bases between. The germline V gene has CDR1 SGHVS and CDR2 FQNEAQ. This CDR3 is CASSLLQGNSWAFF. The CDR3 coding sequence is TGTGCCAGCAGCTTACTCCAGGGTAATTCTTGGGCTTTCTTT.